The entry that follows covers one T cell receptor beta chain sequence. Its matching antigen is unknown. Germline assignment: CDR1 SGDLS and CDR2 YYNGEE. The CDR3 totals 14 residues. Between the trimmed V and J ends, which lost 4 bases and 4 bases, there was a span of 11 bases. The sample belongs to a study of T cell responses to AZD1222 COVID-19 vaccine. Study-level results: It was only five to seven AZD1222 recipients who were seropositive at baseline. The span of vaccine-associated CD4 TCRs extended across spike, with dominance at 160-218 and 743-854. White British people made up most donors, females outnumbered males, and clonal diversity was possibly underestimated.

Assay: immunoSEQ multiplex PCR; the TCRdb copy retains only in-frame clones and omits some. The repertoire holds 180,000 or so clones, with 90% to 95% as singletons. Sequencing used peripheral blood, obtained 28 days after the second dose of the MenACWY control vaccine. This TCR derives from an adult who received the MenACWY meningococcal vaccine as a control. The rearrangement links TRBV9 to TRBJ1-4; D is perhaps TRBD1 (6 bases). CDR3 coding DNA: TGTGCCAGCAGCCCCGGACAGATTAATGAAAAACTGTTTTTT. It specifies CASSPGQINEKLFF.